What follows is one T cell receptor (beta chain) and its context. The target of this receptor is not known. The input lacks base qualities; no much larger clone sits a single base away. TCRbeta CDR3 regions were amplified from genomic DNA using the immunoSEQ Assay, a bias-controlled multiplex PCR. The source study handled its data this way. Nucleated cell counts per sample were estimated from amplification of reference gene primers within the assay. To quantify the absolute abundance of each unique TCRbeta CDR3 rearrangement, sequence reads were collapsed and filtered. For each sample, productive Simpson clonality was calculated by taking the square root of Simpson's diversity index across productive rearrangements. TCRdb provides this immuneACCESS table in a form limited to in-frame rearrangements. Some clones are lacking; in checked studies, under half of them reflect an unresolved V gene, and why the rest are absent is not known. D and trimming come from the DNA, and the V and J calls and clone size come from that table. This sample lists approximately 190,000 clones; around 90% were detected once. The leading ten clones occupy 5.5% to 7% of the sample.

The data were taken from a study of blood T cell repertoires in COVID-19 (dated by TCRdb to about 2020). A note on the overall study: Samples from collaborators originated in the United States, Italy and Spain and spanned both the acute and convalescent phases of COVID-19. The material from the prospective study consisted of cDNA or gDNA derived from T cells, B-cell-depleted T cells, or PBMCs. Subjects who had been exposed to COVID-19, were actively infected with it, or had recovered from it provided the deeply sampled blood TCRbeta repertoires that made up the dataset. The repertoires were released in a freely available public database intended as a resource for research on the immune response to SARS-CoV-2. The samples were drawn from two sources: the first 160 participants of the ongoing ImmuneRACE study, and 950 to 1,500 subjects contributed by 6 global collaborators. A de-identified subject ID, COVID-19 status, age in years and sex were almost always included in the sample metadata. HLA class I and class II types, where available, came from metadata supplied by the sample provider rather than from assay-based typing.

The collaborating institutions used their own protocols to collect whole blood in K2EDTA tubes. For TCRbeta analysis, collaborators shipped samples in one of three forms: frozen whole blood, isolated PBMCs, or DNA extracted from either of those sample types. Sequences MRHNA (CDR1) and SNTAGT (CDR2) are obtained from the germline V gene. A distance of 15 bases separates the germline ends of V and J, which lose 6 bases and 9 bases respectively. The CDR3 numbers 14 residues from cysteine through phenylalanine. The sequence is cut down to CDR3 DNA, 42 bases in frame from base 1. Points the paper makes about the study in general: The quantity of clinical and demographic metadata differed by source and by participant and was supplied without curation.

This TCR was sampled from a man aged 35 to 55 with active or convalescent COVID-19. The sequence links TRBV6-4 to TRBJ1-6; a confident D gene designation cannot be given. The sequenced sample was peripheral blood. CDR3 protein: CASRPRVDGSPLHF. The DNA reads TGTGCCAGCAGACCCCGCGTCGATGGTTCACCCCTCCACTTT.